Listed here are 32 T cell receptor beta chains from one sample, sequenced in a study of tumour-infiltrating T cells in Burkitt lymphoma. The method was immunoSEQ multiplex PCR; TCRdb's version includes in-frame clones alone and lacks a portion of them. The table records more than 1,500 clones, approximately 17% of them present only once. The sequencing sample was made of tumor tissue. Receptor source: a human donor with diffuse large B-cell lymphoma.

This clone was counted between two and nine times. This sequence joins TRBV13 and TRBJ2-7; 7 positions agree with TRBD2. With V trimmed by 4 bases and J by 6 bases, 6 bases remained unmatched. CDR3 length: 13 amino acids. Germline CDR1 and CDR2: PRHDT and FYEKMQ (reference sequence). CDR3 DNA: TGTGCCAGCAGCTCGTCAGCGGGACCCGAGCAGTACTTC. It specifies CASSSSAGPEQYF.

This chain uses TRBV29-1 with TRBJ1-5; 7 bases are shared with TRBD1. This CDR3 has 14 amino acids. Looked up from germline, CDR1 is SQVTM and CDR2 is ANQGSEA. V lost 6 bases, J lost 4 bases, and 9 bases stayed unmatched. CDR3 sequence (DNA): TGCAGCGTCGCGACAGGGAATCTAAATCAGCCCCAGCATTTT. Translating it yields CSVATGNLNQPQHF.

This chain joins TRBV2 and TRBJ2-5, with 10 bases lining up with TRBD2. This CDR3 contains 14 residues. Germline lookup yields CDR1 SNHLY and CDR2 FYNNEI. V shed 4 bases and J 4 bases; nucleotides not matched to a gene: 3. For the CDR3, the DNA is TGTGCCAGCAGTGGGCGACTAGCGGGAGAGACCCAGTACTTC. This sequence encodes CASSGRLAGETQYF.

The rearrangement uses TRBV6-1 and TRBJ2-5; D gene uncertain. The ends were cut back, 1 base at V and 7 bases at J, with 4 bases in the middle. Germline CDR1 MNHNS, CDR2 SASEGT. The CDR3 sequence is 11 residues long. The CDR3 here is CASSEGRTQYF. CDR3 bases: TGTGCCAGCAGTGAAGGGCGGACCCAGTACTTC.

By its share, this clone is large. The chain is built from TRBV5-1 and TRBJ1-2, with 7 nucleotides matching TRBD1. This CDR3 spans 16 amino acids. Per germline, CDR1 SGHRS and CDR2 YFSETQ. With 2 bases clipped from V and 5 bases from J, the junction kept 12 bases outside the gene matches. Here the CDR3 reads CASSLRTNRGRYGYTF. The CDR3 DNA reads TGCGCCAGCAGCTTACGAACAAACAGGGGTCGGTATGGCTACACCTTC.

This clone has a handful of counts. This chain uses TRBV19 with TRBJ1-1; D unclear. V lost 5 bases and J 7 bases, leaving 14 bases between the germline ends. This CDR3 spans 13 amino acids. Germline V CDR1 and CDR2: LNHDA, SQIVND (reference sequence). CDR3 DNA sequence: TGTGCCAGTAGTTTAAGCCGGACGGGTGAAGCTTTCTTT. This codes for CASSLSRTGEAFF.

CDR3 residues: CSASDSSYEQYF. CDR3 sequence (DNA): TGCAGCGCTTCGGACAGCTCCTACGAGCAGTACTTC. The J gene is TRBJ2-5, the V gene TRBV29-1; TRBD1 is a possible D gene (6 bases). The last part of the DNA fits TRBJ2-7 better; the J call may be wrong. CDR1 and CDR2 from the germline V gene are SQVTM and ANQGSEA. The CDR3 covers 12 residues.

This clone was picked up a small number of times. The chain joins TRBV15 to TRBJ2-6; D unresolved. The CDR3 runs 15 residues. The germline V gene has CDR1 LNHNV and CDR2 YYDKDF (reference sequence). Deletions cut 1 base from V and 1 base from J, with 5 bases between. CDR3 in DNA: TGTGCCACCAGCAGAGTTCTATCTGGGGCCAACGTCCTGACTTTC. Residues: CATSRVLSGANVLTF.

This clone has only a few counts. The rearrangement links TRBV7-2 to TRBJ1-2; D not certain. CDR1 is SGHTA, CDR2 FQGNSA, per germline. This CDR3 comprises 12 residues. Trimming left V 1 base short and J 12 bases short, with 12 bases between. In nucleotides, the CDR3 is TGTGCCAGCAGCTTAGAGACCAGAGGAAACACCTTC. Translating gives CASSLETRGNTF.

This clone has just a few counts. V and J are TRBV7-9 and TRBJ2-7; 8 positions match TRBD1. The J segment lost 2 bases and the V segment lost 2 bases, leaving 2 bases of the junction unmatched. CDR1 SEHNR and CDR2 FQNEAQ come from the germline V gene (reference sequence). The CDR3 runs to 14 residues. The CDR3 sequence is CASSLTTGAYEQYF. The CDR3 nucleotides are TGTGCCAGCAGCTTAACGACAGGGGCCTACGAGCAGTACTTC.

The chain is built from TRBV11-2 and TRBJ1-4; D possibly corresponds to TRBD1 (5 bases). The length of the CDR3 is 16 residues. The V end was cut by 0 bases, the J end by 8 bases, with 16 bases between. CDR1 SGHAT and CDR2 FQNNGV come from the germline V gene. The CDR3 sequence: CASSLENSREIEKLFF. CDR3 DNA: TGTGCCAGCAGCTTAGAGAATAGCAGGGAAATCGAAAAACTGTTTTTT.

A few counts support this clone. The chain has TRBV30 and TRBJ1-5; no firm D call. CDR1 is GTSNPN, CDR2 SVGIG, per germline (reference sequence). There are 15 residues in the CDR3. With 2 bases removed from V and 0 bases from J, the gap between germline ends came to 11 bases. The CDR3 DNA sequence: TGTGCCTGGAGTATTACGGTAAATAGCAATCAGCCCCAGCATTTT. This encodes CAWSITVNSNQPQHF.

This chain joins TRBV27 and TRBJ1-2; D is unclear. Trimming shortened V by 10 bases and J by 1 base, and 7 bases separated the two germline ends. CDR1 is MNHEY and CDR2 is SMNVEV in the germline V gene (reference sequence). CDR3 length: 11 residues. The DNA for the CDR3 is TGTGCCACCCGATATAACTATGGCTACACCTTC. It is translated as CATRYNYGYTF.

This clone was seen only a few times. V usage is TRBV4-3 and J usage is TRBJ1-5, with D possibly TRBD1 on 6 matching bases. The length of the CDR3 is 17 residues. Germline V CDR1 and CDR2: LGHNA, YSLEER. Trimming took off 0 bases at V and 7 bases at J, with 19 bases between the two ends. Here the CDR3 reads CASSQDLTGTIGQPQHF. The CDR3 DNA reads TGCGCCAGCAGCCAAGACCTAACAGGGACAATAGGACAGCCCCAGCATTTT.

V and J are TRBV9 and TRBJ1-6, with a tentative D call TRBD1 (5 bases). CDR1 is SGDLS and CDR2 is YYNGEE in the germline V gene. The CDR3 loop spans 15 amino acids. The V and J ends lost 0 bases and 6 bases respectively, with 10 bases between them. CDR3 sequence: CASSVDDRSNSPLHF. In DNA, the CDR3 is TGTGCCAGCAGCGTAGACGACAGAAGTAATTCACCCCTCCACTTT.

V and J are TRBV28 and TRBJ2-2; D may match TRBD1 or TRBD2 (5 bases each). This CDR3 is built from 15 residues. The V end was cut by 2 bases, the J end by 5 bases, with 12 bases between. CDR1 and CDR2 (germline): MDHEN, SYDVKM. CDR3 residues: CASSLLWGKTGELFF. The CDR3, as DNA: TGTGCCAGCAGTTTACTGTGGGGGAAAACCGGGGAGCTGTTTTTT.

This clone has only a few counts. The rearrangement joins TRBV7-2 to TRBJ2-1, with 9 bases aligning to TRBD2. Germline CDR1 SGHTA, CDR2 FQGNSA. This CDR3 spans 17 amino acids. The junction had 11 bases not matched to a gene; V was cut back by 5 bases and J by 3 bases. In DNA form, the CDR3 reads TGTGCCAGCAGCCTCCTAGCGGGTAGCGGGAGCTACAATGAGCAGTTCTTC. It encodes CASSLLAGSGSYNEQFF. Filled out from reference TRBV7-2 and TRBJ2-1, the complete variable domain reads GAGVSQSPSNKVTEKGKDVELRCDPISGHTALYWYRQSLGQGLEFLIYFQGNSAPDKSGLPSDRFSAERTGGSVSTLTIQRTQQEDSAVYLCASSLLAGSGSYNEQFFGPGTRLTVL.

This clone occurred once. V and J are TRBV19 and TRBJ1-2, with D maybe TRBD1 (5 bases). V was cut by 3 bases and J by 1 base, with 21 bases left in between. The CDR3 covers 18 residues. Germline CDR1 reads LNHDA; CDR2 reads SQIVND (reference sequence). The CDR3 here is CASSIGSKRQRHNYGYTF. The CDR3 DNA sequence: TGTGCCAGTAGTATTGGATCCAAAAGACAGCGACATAACTATGGCTACACCTTC.

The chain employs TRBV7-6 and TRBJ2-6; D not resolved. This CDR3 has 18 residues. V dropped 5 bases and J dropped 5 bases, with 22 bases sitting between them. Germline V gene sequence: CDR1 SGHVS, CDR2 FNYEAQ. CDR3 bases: TGTGCCAGCAGCACCTTTCGTATCTCACAAAGTCGGGCCAACGTCCTGACTTTC. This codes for CASSTFRISQSRANVLTF.

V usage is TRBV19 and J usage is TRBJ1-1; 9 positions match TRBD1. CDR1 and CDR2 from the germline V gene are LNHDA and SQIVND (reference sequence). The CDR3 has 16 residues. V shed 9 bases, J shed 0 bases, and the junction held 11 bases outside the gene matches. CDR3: CASLTRGDRVNTEAFF. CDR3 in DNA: TGTGCCAGCCTGACTCGTGGGGACAGGGTGAACACTGAAGCTTTCTTT.

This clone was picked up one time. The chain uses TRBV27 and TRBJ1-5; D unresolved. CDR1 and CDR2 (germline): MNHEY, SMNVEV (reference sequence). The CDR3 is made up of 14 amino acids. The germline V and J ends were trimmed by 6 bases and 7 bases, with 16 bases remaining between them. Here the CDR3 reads CASRNRGLRQPQHF. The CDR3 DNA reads TGTGCCAGCAGGAACAGAGGGCTAAGGCAGCCCCAGCATTTT.

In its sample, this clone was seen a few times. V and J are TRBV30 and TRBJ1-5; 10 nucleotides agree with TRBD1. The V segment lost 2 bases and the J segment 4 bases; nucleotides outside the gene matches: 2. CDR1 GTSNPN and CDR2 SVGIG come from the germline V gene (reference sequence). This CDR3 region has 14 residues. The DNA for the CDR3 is TGTGCCTGGAGTCTGGGACAGGGGAATCAGCCCCAGCATTTT. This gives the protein CAWSLGQGNQPQHF. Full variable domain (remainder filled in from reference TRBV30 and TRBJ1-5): SQTIHQWPATLVQPVGSPLSLECTVEGTSNPNLYWYRQAAGRGLQLLFYSVGIGQISSEVPQNLSASRPQDRQFILSSKKLLLSDSGFYLCAWSLGQGNQPQHFGDGTRLSIL.

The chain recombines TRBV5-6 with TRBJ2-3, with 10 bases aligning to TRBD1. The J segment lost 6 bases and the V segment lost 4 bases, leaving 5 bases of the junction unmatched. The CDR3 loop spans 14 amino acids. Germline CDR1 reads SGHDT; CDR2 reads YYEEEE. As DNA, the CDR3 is TGTGCCAGCAGCCGGGACAGGGGATGGGATACGCAGTATTTT. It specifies CASSRDRGWDTQYF.

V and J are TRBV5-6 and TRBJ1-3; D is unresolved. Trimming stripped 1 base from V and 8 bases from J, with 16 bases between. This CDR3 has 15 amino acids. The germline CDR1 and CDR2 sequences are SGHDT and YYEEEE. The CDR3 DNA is TGTGCCAGCAGCTTGTTCACCGCGAAGAGGGACACCATATATTTT. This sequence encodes CASSLFTAKRDTIYF.

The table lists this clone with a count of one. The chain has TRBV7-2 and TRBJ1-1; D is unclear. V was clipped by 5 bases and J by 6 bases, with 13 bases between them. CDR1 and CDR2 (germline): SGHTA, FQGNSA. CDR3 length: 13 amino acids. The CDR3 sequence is CASSPLTEAEAFF. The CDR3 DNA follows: TGTGCCAGCAGCCCACTTACAGAGGCTGAAGCTTTCTTT.

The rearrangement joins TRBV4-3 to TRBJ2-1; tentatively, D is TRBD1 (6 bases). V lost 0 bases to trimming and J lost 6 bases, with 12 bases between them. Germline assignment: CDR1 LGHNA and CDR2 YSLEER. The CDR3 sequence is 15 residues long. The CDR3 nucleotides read TGCGCCAGCAGCCAAGACTTTATAGGGGGCAATGAGCAGTTCTTC. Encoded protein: CASSQDFIGGNEQFF.

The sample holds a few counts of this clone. CDR3 nucleotides: TGTGCCAGCAGCCGCCCCTTCCAGGGCCACGAGCAGTACTTC. Amino acids: CASSRPFQGHEQYF. The rearrangement links TRBV7-9 to TRBJ2-7; possibly TRBD1 for D (5 bases). This CDR3 has 14 amino acids. V was trimmed by 5 bases and J by 5 bases, leaving 16 bases between them. Looked up from germline, CDR1 is SEHNR and CDR2 is FQNEAQ (reference sequence). Looking up the rest from reference TRBV7-9 and TRBJ2-7 gives the full variable domain: DTGVSQNPRHKITKRGQNVTFRCDPISEHNRLYWYRQTLGQGPEFLTYFQNEAQLEKSRLLSDRFSAERPKGSFSTLEIQRTEQGDSAMYLCASSRPFQGHEQYFGPGTRLTVT.

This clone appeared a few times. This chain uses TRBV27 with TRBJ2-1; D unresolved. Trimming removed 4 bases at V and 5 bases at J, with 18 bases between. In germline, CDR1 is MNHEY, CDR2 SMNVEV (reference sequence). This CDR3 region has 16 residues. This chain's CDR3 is CASSYSWLYIDNEQFF. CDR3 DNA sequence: TGTGCCAGCAGTTATTCATGGTTGTACATAGACAATGAGCAGTTCTTC.

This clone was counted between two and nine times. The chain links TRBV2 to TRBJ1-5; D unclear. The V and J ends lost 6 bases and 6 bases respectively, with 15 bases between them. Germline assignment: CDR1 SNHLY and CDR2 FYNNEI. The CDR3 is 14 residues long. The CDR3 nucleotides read TGTGCCAGCAGCAGTGGATGGGCATCTCAGCCCCAGCATTTT. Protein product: CASSSGWASQPQHF.

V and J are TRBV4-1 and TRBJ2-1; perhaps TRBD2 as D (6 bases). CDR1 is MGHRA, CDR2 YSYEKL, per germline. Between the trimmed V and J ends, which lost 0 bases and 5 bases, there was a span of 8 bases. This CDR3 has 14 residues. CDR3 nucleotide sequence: TGCGCCAGCAGCCAAGACGGGAGACACAATGAGCAGTTCTTC. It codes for CASSQDGRHNEQFF.

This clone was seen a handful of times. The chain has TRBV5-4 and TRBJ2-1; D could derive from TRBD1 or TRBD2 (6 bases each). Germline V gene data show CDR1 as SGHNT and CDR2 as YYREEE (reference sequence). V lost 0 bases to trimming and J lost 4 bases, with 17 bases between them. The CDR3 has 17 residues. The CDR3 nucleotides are TGTGCCAGCAGCTTGGCGGCGGGACACCCTCCTTACAATGAGCAGTTCTTC. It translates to CASSLAAGHPPYNEQFF.

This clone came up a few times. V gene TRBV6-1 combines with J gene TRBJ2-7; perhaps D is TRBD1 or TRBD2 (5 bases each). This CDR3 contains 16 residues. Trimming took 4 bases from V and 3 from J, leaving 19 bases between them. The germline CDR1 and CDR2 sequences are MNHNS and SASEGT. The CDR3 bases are TGTGCCAGCAGTGGGACTGACAGACGAACTGTCTACGAGCAGTACTTC. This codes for CASSGTDRRTVYEQYF.